This TCR beta chain was recovered during a study of blood T cell repertoires in COVID-19. Trimming removed 0 bases from V and 5 bases from J; junction bases left unmatched: 9. CDR3 length: 17 residues. Per germline, CDR1 SGHNT and CDR2 YENEEA. Some clones are missing from TCRdb's copy, which holds only in-frame ones; the method was immunoSEQ multiplex PCR. This sample carries over 150,000 clones, roughly 89% of them seen once, and the ten largest clones take roughly 3.9%. The sequenced material came from peripheral blood. The V gene is TRBV11-3, the J gene TRBJ2-1; TRBD2 agrees at 8 bases. The clonotype was recovered from a woman aged 55-69 years who had recovered from COVID-19. CDR3 DNA sequence: TGTGCCAGCAGCTTAGATGGTAGCGGGGTCTGGGACAATGAGCAGTTCTTC. Amino acid sequence: CASSLDGSGVWDNEQFF.